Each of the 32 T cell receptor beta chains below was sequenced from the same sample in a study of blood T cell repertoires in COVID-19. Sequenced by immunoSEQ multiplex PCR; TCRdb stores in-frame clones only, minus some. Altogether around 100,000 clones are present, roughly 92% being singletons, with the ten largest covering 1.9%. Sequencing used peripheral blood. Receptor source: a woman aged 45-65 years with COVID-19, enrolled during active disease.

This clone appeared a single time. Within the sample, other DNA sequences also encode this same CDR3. As DNA, the CDR3 is TGCGCCAGCAGCTTGGATAACAGTGGAAACACCATATATTTT. This translates into CASSLDNSGNTIYF. V usage is TRBV5-1 and J usage is TRBJ1-3; unclear D gene. From germline, CDR1 is SGHRS and CDR2 YFSETQ. The V end was cut by 0 bases, the J end by 3 bases, with 7 bases between. The CDR3 totals 14 residues.

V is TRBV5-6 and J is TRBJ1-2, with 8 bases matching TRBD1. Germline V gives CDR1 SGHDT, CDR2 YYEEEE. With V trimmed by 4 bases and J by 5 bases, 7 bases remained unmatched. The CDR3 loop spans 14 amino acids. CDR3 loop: CASSTGQGRYGYTF. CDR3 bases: TGTGCCAGCAGCACCGGACAGGGAAGGTATGGCTACACCTTC.

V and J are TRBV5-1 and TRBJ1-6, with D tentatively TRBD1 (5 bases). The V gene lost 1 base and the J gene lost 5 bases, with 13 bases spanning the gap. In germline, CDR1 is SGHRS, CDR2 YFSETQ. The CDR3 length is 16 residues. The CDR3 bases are TGCGCCAGCAGCTTGTACCGACAGACGAATAATTCACCCCTCCACTTT. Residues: CASSLYRQTNNSPLHF.

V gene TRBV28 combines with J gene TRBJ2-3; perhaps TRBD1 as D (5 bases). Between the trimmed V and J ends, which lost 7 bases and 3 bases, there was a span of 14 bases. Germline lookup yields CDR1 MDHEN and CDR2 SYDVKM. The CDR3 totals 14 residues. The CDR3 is CASKFSGWTDTQYF. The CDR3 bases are TGTGCCAGCAAATTCTCAGGGTGGACAGATACGCAGTATTTT.

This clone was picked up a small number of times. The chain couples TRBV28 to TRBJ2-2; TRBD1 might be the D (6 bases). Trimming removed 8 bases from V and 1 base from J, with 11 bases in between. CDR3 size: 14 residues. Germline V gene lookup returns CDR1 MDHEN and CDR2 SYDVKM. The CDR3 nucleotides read TGTGCCAGCGTCTGGGGGCGGAACACCGGGGAGCTGTTTTTT. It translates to CASVWGRNTGELFF.

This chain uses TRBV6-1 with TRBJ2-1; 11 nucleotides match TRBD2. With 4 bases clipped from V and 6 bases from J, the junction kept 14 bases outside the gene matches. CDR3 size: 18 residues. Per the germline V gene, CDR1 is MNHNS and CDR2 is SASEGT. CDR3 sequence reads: CASSVSSGGFRGGNEQFF. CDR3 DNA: TGTGCCAGCAGTGTCTCTAGCGGGGGGTTTCGTGGCGGCAATGAGCAGTTCTTC.

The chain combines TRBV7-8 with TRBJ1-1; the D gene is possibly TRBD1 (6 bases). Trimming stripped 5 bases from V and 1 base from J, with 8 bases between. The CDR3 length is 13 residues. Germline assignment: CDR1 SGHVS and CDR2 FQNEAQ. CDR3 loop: CASSTRGNTEAFF. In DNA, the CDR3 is TGTGCCAGCAGCACCAGGGGGAACACTGAAGCTTTCTTT.

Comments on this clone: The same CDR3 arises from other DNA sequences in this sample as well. The CDR3: CASSLSGGTEAFF. As DNA, the CDR3 is TGCGCCAGCAGCCTATCCGGGGGAACTGAAGCTTTCTTT. V and J are TRBV5-1 and TRBJ1-1, with D possibly being TRBD1 (5 bases). This CDR3 is 13 amino acids long. The V and J ends lost 4 bases and 5 bases respectively, with 12 bases between them. The germline CDR1 and CDR2 sequences are SGHRS and YFSETQ.

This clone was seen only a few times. The CDR3 DNA reads TGTGCCAGTAAGCAGGGGCAAGGCAATCAGCCCCAGCATTTT. It codes for CASKQGQGNQPQHF. The V and J genes are TRBV19 and TRBJ1-5, with D perhaps TRBD1 (6 bases). Trimming left V 7 bases short and J 2 bases short, with 12 bases between. CDR1 is LNHDA, CDR2 SQIVND, per germline (reference sequence). The CDR3 is 14 amino acids. Variable domain in full (rest from reference TRBV19 and TRBJ1-5): DGGITQSPKYLFRKEGQNVTLSCEQNLNHDAMYWYRQDPGQGLRLIYYSQIVNDFQKGDIAEGYSVSREKKESFPLTVTSAQKNPTAFYLCASKQGQGNQPQHFGDGTRLSIL.

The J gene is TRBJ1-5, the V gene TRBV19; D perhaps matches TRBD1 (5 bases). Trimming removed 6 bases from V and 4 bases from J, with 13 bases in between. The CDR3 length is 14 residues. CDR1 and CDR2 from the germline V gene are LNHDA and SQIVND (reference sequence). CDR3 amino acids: CASRVGGGNQPQHF. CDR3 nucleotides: TGTGCCAGTAGGGTCGGGGGGGGAAATCAGCCCCAGCATTTT.

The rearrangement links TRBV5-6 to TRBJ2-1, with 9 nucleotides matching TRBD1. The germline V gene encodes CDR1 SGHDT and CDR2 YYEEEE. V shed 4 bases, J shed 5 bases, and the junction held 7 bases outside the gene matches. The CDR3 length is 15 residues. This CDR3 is CASSPGTGFHNEQFF. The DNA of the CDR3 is TGTGCCAGCAGCCCCGGGACAGGGTTCCACAATGAGCAGTTCTTC.

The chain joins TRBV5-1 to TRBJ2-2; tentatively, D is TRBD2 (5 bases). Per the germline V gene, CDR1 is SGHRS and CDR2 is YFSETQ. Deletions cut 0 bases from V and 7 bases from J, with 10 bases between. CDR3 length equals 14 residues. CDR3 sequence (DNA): TGCGCCAGCAGCTTGGCCGTGGGGAGCGGGGAGCTGTTTTTT. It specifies CASSLAVGSGELFF.

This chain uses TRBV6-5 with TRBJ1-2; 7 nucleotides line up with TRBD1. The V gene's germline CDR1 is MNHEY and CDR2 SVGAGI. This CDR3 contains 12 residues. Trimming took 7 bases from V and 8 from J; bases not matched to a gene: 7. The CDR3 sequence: CASIRQGLGYTF. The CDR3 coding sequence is TGTGCCAGCATTAGACAGGGTCTGGGCTACACCTTC.

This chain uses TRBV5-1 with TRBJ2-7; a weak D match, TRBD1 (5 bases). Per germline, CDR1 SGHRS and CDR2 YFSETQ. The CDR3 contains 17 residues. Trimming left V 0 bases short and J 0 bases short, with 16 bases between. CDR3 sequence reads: CASSLVPPGLSSYEQYF. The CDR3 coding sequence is TGCGCCAGCAGCTTGGTACCCCCAGGGCTTAGCTCCTACGAGCAGTACTTC.

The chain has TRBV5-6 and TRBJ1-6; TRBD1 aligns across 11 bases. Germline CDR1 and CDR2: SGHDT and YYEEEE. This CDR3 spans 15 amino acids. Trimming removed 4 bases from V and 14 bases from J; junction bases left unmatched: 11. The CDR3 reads CASSGSGQGVRSLHF. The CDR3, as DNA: TGTGCCAGCAGCGGGTCGGGACAGGGGGTACGGTCCCTCCACTTT.

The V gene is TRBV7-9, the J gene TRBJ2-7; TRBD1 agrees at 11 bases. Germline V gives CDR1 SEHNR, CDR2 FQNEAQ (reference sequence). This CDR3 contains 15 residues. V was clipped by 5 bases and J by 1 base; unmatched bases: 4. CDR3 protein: CASSPRDRGSYEQYF. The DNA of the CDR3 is TGTGCCAGCAGCCCTCGGGACAGGGGGTCCTACGAGCAGTACTTC.

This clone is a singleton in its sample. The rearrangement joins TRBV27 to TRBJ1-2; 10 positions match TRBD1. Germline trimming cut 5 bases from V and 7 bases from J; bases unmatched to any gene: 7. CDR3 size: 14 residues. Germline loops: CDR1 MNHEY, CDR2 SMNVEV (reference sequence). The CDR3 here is CASSPGTGVFGYTF. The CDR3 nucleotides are TGTGCCAGCAGTCCCGGGACAGGGGTTTTTGGCTACACCTTC.

CDR3 region: CASSVTLGGEEQYF. The DNA for the CDR3 is TGTGCCAGCAGCGTCACCCTGGGGGGAGAGGAGCAGTACTTC. V is TRBV9 and J is TRBJ2-7, with D possibly TRBD2 on 6 matching bases. With 2 bases removed from V and 7 bases from J, the gap between germline ends came to 16 bases. Germline V gives CDR1 SGDLS, CDR2 YYNGEE. The CDR3 is 14 amino acids.

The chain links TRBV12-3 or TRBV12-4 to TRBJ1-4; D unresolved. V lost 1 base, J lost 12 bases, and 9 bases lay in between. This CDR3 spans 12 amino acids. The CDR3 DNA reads TGTGCCAGCAGTTTAGTGGGGAGAGAACTGTTTTTT. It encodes CASSLVGRELFF.

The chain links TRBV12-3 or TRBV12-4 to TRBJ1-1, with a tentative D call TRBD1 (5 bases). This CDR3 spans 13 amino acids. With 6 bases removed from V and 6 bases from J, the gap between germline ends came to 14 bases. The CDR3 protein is CASRRGLGSEAFF. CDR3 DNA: TGTGCCAGCAGAAGGGGTCTAGGGTCTGAAGCTTTCTTT.

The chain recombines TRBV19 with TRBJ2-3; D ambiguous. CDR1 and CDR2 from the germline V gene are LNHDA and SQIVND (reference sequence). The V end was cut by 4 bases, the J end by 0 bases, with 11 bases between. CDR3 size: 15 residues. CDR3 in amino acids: CASSTSPQSTDTQYF. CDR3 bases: TGTGCCAGTAGTACTTCTCCGCAGAGCACAGATACGCAGTATTTT.

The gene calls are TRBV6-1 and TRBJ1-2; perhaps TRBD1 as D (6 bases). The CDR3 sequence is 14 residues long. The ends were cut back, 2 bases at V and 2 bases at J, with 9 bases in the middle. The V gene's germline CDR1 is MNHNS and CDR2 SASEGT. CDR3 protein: CASSESGDNYGYTF. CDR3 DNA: TGTGCCAGCAGTGAATCAGGGGACAACTATGGCTACACCTTC.

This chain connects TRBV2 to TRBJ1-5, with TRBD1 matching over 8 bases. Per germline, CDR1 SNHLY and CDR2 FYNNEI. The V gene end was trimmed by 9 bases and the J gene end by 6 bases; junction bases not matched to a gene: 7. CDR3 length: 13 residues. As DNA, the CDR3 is TGTGCCAGTTCCAGGGGGCACTTTCAGCCCCAGCATTTT. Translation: CASSRGHFQPQHF.

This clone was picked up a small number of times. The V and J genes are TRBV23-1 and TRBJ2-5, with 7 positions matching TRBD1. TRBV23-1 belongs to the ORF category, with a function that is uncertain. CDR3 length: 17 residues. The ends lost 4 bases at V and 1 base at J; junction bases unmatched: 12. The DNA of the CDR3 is TGCGCCAGCAGTCCCTACCAGGGGGACAGTTTCCAAGAGACCCAGTACTTC. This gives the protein CASSPYQGDSFQETQYF.

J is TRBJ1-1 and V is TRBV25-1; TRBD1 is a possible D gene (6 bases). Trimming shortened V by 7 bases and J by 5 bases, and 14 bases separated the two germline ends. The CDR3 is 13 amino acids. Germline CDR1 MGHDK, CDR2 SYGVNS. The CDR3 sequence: CASMNRVRTEAFF. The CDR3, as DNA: TGTGCCAGCATGAACAGGGTACGGACTGAAGCTTTCTTT.

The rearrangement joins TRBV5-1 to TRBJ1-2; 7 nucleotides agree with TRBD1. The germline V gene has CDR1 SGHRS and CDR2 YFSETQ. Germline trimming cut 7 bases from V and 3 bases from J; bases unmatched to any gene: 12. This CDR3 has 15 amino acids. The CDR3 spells CASRPSGTVYYGYTF. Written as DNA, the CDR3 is TGCGCCAGCCGGCCATCCGGGACAGTGTACTATGGCTACACCTTC.

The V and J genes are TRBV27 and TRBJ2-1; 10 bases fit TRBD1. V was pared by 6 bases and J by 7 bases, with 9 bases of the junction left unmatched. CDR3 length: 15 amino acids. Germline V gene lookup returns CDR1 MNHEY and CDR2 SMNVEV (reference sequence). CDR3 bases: TGTGCCAGCAGACCGGGACAGGGGATTTGGAATGAGCAGTTCTTC. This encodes CASRPGQGIWNEQFF.

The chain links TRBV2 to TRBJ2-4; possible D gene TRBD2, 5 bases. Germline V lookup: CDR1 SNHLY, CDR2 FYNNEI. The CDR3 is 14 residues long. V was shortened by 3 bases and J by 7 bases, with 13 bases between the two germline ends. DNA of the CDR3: TGTGCCAGCAGTGAGGAGGTGGCACGTAACATTCAGTACTTC. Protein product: CASSEEVARNIQYF.

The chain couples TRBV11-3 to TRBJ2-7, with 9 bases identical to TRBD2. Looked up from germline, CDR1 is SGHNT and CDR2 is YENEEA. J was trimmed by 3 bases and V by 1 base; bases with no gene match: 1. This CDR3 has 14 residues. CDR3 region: CASSLARGGYEQYF. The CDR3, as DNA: TGTGCCAGCAGCTTAGCGCGGGGGGGCTACGAGCAGTACTTC.

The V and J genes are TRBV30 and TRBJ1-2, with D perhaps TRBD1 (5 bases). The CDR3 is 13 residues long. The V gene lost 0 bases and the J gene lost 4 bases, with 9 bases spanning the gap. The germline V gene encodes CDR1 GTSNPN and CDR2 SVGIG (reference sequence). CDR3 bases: TGTGCCTGGAGTGTAAACAGGCCCTATGGCTACACCTTC. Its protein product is CAWSVNRPYGYTF.

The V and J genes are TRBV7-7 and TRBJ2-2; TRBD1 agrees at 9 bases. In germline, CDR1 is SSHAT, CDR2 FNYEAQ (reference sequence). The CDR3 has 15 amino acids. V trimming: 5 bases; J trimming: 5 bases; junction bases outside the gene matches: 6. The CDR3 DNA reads TGTGCCAGCAGCCCAGACAGGGGGGGTACCGGGGAGCTGTTTTTT. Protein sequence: CASSPDRGGTGELFF.

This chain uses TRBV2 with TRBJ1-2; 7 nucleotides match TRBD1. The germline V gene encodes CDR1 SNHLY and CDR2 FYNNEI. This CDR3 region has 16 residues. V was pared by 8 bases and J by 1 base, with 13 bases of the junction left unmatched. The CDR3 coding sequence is TGTGCCAGCGGGGACAGCACCCGACTACTTAACTATGGCTACACCTTC. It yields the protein CASGDSTRLLNYGYTF. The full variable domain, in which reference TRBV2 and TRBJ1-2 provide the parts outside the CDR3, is EPEVTQTPSHQVTQMGQEVILRCVPISNHLYFYWYRQILGQKVEFLVSFYNNEISEKSEIFDDQFSVERPDGSNFTLKIRSTKLEDSAMYFCASGDSTRLLNYGYTFGSGTRLTVV.